The source of this T cell receptor beta chain is a study of shared clonotypes between healthy human individuals. Overall study context: Every donor yielded three CD4 naive, three CD4 memory, two CD8 naive and one CD8 memory plate. Findings and limits, study-wide: Estimated richness was generally greater in naive than memory subsets.

This clone occurred once. What it binds is not known. The naive CD8 population came from CD45RO-negative cells selected for CCR7, without terminally differentiated effector memory CD45RA+ cells. Germline CDR1 and CDR2: LNHNV and YYDKDF (reference sequence). The ends were cut back, 10 bases at V and 5 bases at J, with 15 bases in the middle. The CDR3 runs to 13 residues. Data came from immunoSEQ multiplex PCR; TCRdb stores just in-frame clones and leaves some out. This table has hundreds of thousands of clones, 95% to 98% appearing once. This receptor was obtained from a man aged 25-45 years in good health. The material sequenced was naive CD8+ T cells sorted from blood. The chain recombines TRBV15 with TRBJ2-1; possible D gene TRBD2, 5 bases. The CDR3 sequence: CASRTGKHNEQFF. The DNA of the CDR3 is TGTGCCAGCCGAACGGGGAAACACAATGAGCAGTTCTTC.